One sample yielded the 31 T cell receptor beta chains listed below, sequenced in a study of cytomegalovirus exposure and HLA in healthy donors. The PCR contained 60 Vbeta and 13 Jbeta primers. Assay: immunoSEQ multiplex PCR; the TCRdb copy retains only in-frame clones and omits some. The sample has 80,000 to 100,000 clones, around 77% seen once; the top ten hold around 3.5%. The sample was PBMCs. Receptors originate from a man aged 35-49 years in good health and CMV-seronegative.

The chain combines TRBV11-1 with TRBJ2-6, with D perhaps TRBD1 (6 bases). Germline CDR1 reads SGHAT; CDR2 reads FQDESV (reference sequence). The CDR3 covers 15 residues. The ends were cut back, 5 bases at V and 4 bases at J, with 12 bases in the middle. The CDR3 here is CASSRSGAGANVLTF. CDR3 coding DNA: TGTGCCAGCAGCCGTTCAGGGGCCGGGGCCAACGTCCTGACTTTC.

The CDR3 nucleotides are TGTGCCAGCAGTCGGACAGAGGGGGAGCAGTACTTC. It encodes CASSRTEGEQYF. The J gene is TRBJ2-7, the V gene TRBV28; D might be TRBD1 (6 bases). This CDR3 spans 12 amino acids. Germline V CDR1 and CDR2: MDHEN, SYDVKM. The V gene lost 5 bases and the J gene lost 7 bases, with 12 bases spanning the gap.

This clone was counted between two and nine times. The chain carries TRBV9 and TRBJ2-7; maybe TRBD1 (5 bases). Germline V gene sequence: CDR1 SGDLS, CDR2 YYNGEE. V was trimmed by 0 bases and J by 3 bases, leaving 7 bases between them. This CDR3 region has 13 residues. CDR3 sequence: CASSVDQGYEQYF. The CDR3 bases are TGTGCCAGCAGCGTAGATCAGGGCTACGAGCAGTACTTC.

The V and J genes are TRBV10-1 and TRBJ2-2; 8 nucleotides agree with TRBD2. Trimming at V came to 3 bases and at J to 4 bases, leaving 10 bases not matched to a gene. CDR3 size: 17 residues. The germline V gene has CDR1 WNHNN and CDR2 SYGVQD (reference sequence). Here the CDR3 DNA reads TGCGCCAGCAGTGATTTCTCAACTAGCGGAGGCACCGGGGAGCTGTTTTTT. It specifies CASSDFSTSGGTGELFF.

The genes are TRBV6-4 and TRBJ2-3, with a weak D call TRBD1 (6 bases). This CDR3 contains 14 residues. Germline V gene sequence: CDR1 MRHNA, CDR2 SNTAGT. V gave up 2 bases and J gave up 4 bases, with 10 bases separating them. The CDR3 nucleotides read TGTGCCAGCAGTGACCCACAGGGACCAGATACGCAGTATTTT. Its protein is CASSDPQGPDTQYF.

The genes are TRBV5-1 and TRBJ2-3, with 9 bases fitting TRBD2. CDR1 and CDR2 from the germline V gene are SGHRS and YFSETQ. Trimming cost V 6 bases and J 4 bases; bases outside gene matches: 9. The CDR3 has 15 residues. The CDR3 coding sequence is TGCGCCAGCAAGACTAGCGGAGGCGGGGCAGATACGCAGTATTTT. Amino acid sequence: CASKTSGGGADTQYF.

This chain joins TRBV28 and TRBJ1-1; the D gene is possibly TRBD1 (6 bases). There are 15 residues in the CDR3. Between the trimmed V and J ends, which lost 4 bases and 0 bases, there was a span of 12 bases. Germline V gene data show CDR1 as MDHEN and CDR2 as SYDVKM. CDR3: CASSSTGNMNTEAFF. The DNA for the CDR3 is TGTGCCAGCAGTTCGACAGGTAACATGAACACTGAAGCTTTCTTT.

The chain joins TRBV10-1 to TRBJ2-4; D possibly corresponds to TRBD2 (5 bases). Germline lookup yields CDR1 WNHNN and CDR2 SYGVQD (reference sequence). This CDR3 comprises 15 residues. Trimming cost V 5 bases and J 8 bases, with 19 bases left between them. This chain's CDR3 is CASSSSGEYGDIQYF. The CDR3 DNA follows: TGCGCCAGCAGTTCCTCCGGGGAATACGGAGACATTCAGTACTTC.

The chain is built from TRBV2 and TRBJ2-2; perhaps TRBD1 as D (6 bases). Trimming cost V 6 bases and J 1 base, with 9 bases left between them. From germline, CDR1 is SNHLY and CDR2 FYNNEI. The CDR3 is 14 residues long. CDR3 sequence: CASRGALNTGELFF. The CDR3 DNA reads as TGTGCCAGCAGGGGGGCACTGAACACCGGGGAGCTGTTTTTT.

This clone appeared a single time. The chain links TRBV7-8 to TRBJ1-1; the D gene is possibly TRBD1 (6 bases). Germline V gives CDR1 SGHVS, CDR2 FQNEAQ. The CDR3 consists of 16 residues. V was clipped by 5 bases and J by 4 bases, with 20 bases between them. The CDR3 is CASSPVWGRLSTEAFF. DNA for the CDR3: TGTGCCAGCAGCCCCGTTTGGGGGCGCTTGAGCACTGAAGCTTTCTTT.

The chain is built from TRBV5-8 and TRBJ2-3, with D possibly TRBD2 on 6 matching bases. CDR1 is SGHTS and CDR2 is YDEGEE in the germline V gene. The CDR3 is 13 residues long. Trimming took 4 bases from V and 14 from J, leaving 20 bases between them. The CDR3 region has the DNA TGTGCCAGCAGCATCAACCGGGACTCCCCCCCGTATTTT. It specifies CASSINRDSPPYF.

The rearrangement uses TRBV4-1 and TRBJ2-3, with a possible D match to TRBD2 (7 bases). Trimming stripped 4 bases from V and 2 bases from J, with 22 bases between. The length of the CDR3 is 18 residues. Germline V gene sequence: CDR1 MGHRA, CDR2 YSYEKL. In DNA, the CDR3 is TGCGCCAGCAGCCGGGTTTTGGGGGCTAGCGGCAACACAGATACGCAGTATTTT. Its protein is CASSRVLGASGNTDTQYF.

Written as DNA, the CDR3 is TGCGCCAGCGGCCGAGATGGGACAGGGTTGGCCGGGGAGCTGTTTTTT. Translating it yields CASGRDGTGLAGELFF. The chain joins TRBV5-1 to TRBJ2-2, with 9 positions matching TRBD1. Per germline, CDR1 SGHRS and CDR2 YFSETQ. Trimming removed 7 bases from V and 6 bases from J; junction bases left unmatched: 13. There are 16 residues in the CDR3.

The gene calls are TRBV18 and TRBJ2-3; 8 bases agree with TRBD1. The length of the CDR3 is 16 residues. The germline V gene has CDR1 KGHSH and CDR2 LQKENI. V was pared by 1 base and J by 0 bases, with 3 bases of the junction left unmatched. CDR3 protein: CASSPLQGASTDTQYF. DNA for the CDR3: TGTGCCAGCTCACCACTGCAGGGGGCTAGCACAGATACGCAGTATTTT.

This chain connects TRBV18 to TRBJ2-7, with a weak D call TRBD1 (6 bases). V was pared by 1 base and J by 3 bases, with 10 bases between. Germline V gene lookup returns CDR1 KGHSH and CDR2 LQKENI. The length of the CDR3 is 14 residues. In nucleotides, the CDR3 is TGTGCCAGCTCACCACAAACAGGGTACTACGAGCAGTACTTC. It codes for CASSPQTGYYEQYF. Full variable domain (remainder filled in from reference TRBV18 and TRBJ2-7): NAGVMQNPRHLVRRRGQEARLRCSPMKGHSHVYWYRQLPEEGLKFMVYLQKENIIDESGMPKERFSAEFPKEGPSILRIQQVVRGDSAAYFCASSPQTGYYEQYFGPGTRLTVT.

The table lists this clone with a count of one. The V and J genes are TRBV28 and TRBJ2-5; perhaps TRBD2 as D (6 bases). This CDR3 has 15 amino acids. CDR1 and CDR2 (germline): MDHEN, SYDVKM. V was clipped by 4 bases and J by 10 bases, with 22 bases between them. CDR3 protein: CASSSPPGLPPGQYF. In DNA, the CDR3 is TGTGCCAGCAGTTCTCCCCCAGGACTACCTCCTGGCCAGTACTTC.

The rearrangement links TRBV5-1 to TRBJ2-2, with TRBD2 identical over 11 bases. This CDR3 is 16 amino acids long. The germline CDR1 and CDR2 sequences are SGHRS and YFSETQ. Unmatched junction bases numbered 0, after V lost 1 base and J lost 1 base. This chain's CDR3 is CASSLTSGGNTGELFF. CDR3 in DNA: TGCGCCAGCAGCTTGACTAGCGGGGGGAACACCGGGGAGCTGTTTTTT.

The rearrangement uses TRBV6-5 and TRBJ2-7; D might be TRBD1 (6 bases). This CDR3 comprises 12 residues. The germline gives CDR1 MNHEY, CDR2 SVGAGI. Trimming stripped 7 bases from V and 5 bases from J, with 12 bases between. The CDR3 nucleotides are TGTGCCAGCATCAGTAGGGGGAACGAGCAGTACTTC. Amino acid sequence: CASISRGNEQYF.

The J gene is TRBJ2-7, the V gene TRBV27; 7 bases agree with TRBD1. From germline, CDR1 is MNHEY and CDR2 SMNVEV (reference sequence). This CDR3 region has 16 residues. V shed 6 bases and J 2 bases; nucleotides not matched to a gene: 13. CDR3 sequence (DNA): TGTGCCAGCAGCCTGCTGGCTCACACAGGGGCCTACGAGCAGTACTTC. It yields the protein CASSLLAHTGAYEQYF.

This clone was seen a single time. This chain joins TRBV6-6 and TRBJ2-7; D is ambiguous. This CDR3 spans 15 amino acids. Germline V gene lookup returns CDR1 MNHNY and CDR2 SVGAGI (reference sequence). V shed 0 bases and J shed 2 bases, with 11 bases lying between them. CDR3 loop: CASSYSTPGAYEQYF. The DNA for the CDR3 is TGTGCCAGCAGTTACTCGACCCCCGGAGCCTACGAGCAGTACTTC.

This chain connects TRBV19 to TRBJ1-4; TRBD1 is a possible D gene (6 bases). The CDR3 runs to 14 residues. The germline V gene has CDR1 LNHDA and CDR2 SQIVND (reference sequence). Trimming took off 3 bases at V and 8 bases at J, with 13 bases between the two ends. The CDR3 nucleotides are TGTGCCAGTAGTATGGAGCCAGGGGTCGAAAAACTGTTTTTT. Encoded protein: CASSMEPGVEKLFF.

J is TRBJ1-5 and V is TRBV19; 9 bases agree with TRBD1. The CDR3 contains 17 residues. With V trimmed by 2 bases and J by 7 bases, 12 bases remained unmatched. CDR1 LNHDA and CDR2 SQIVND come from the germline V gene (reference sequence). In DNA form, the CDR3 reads TGTGCCAGTAGTATAAAGGGGGCACAGGGGGCTCGACAGCCCCAGCATTTT. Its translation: CASSIKGAQGARQPQHF. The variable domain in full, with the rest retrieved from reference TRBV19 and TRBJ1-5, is DGGITQSPKYLFRKEGQNVTLSCEQNLNHDAMYWYRQDPGQGLRLIYYSQIVNDFQKGDIAEGYSVSREKKESFPLTVTSAQKNPTAFYLCASSIKGAQGARQPQHFGDGTRLSIL.

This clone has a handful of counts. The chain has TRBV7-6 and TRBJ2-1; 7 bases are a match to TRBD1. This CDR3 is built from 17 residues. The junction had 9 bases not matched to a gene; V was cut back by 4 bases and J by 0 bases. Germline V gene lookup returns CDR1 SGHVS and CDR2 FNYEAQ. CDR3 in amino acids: CASSSPTGSLSYNEQFF. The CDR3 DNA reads TGTGCCAGCAGCTCACCGACAGGGAGCCTCTCCTACAATGAGCAGTTCTTC.

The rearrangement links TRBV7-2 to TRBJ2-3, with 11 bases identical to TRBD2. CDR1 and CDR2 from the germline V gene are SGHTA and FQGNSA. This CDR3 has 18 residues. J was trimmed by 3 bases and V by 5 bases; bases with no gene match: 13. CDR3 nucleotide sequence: TGTGCCAGCAGCCCCCCCCGGGTGGGGACTAGCGGTACAGATACGCAGTATTTT. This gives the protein CASSPPRVGTSGTDTQYF.

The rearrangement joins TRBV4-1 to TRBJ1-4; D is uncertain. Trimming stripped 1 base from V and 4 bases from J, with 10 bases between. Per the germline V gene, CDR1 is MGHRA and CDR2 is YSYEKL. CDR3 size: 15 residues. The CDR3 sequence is CASSQGSSLNEKLFF. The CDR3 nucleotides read TGCGCCAGCAGCCAAGGGAGCAGCCTTAATGAAAAACTGTTTTTT.

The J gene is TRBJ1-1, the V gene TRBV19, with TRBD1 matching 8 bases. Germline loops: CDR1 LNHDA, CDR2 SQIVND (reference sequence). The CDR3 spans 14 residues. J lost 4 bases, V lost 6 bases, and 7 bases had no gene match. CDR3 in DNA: TGTGCCAGTAGCCAAGCAGGGGGCGGCACTGAAGCTTTCTTT. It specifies CASSQAGGGTEAFF.

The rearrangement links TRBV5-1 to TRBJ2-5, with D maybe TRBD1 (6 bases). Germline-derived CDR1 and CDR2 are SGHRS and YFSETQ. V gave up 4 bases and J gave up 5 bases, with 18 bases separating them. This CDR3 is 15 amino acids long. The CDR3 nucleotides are TGCGCCAGCAGCCTCTCCGGGGCTCAGGGGGAGACCCAGTACTTC. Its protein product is CASSLSGAQGETQYF.

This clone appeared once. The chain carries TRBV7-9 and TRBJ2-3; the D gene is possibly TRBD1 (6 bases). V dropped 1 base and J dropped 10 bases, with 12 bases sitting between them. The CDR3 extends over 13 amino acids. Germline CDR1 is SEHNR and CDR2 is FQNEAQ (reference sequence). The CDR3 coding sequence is TGTGCCAGCAGCTTAGGACAGGTCGGTGCGCAGTATTTT. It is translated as CASSLGQVGAQYF.

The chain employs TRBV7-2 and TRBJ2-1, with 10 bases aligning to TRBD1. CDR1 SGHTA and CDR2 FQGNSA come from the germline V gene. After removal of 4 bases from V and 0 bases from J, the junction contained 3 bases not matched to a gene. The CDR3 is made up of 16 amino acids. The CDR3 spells CASSWTGGSSYNEQFF. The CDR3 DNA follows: TGTGCCAGCAGCTGGACAGGGGGAAGCTCCTACAATGAGCAGTTCTTC. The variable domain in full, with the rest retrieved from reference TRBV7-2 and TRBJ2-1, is GAGVSQSPSNKVTEKGKDVELRCDPISGHTALYWYRQSLGQGLEFLIYFQGNSAPDKSGLPSDRFSAERTGGSVSTLTIQRTQQEDSAVYLCASSWTGGSSYNEQFFGPGTRLTVL.

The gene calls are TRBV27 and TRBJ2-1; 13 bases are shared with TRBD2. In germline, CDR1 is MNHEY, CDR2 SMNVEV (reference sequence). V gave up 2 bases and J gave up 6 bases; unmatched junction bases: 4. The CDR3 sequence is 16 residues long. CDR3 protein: CASSLLGTSGINEQFF. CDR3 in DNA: TGTGCCAGCAGTTTACTGGGGACTAGCGGGATCAATGAGCAGTTCTTC.

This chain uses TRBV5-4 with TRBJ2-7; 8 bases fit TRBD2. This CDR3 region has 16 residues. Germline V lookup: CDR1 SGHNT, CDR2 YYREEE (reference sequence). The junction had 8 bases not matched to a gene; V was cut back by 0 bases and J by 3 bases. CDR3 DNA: TGTGCCAGCAGCTTGGCCGGGGGGGATCCGAACTACGAGCAGTACTTC. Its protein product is CASSLAGGDPNYEQYF. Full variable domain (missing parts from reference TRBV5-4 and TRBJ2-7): ETGVTQSPTHLIKTRGQQVTLRCSSQSGHNTVSWYQQALGQGPQFIFQYYREEENGRGNFPPRFSGLQFPNYSSELNVNALELDDSALYLCASSLAGGDPNYEQYFGPGTRLTVT.